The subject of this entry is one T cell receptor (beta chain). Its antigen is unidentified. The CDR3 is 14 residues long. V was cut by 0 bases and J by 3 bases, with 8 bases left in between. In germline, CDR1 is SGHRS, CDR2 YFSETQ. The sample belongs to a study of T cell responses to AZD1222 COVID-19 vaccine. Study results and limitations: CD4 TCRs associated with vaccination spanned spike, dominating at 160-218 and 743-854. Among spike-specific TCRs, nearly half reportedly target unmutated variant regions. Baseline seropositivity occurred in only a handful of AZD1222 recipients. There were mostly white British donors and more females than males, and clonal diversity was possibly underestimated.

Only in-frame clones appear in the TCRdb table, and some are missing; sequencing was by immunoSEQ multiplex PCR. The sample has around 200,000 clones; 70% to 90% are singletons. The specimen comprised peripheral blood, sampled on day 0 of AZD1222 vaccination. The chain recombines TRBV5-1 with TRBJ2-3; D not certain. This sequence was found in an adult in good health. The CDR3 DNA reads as TGCGCCAGCAGCTTGGGACTGGGGACAGATACGCAGTATTTT. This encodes CASSLGLGTDTQYF.